Following are 21 T cell receptor beta chains from one sample sequenced in a study of sequential checkpoint blockade in melanoma. Treatment described: randomized to nivolumab then ipilimumab (arm A) or the reverse (arm B). Some clones are missing from TCRdb's copy, which holds only in-frame ones; the method was immunoSEQ multiplex PCR. There are around 34,000 clones in the sample; under 90% occur only once, and roughly 18% lies in the top ten. The source was CD8+ T cells sorted from blood (inferred from file names), collected from a patient given nivolumab and ipilimumab in sequence. Receptors originate from a human donor with melanoma.

The rearrangement uses TRBV29-1 and TRBJ2-7; weak D call: TRBD1 (6 bases). This CDR3 region has 11 residues. Germline V CDR1 and CDR2: SQVTM, ANQGSEA. V was trimmed by 4 bases and J by 2 bases, leaving 6 bases between them. The CDR3 DNA follows: TGCAGCGTTGGGACAGCCTACGAGCAGTACTTC. Translating gives CSVGTAYEQYF.

V is TRBV11-2 and J is TRBJ2-7; the match to TRBD2 covers 13 bases. This CDR3 has 15 amino acids. Trimming at V came to 5 bases and at J to 5 bases, leaving 6 bases not matched to a gene. Germline V CDR1 and CDR2: SGHAT, FQNNGV. The CDR3: CASSPGLAGDHEQYF. The CDR3 nucleotides are TGTGCCAGCAGCCCAGGACTAGCGGGAGACCACGAGCAGTACTTC.

By its share, this clone is medium-sized. The chain uses TRBV5-6 and TRBJ1-2; the D is unclear. Germline V CDR1 and CDR2: SGHDT, YYEEEE. CDR3 size: 13 residues. The V end was cut by 2 bases, the J end by 7 bases, with 12 bases between. CDR3 sequence: CASSFGRGAGYTF. In nucleotides, the CDR3 is TGTGCCAGCAGCTTCGGCCGCGGAGCTGGCTACACCTTC. Full variable domain (rest looked up from reference TRBV5-6 and TRBJ1-2): DAGVTQSPTHLIKTRGQQVTLRCSPKSGHDTVSWYQQALGQGPQFIFQYYEEEERQRGNFPDRFSGHQFPNYSSELNVNALLLGDSALYLCASSFGRGAGYTFGSGTRLTVV.

This sequence joins TRBV18 and TRBJ2-1; maybe TRBD1 (6 bases). V dropped 3 bases and J dropped 7 bases, with 19 bases sitting between them. There are 16 residues in the CDR3. CDR1 is KGHSH and CDR2 is LQKENI in the germline V gene. The CDR3 DNA follows: TGTGCCAGCTCACCCTCCTCGGGACATTTTACAAATGAGCAGTTCTTC. Translation: CASSPSSGHFTNEQFF.

The chain employs TRBV27 and TRBJ2-3; 9 bases match TRBD2. Germline assignment: CDR1 MNHEY and CDR2 SMNVEV (reference sequence). Unmatched junction bases numbered 5, after V lost 4 bases and J lost 6 bases. This CDR3 contains 14 residues. The CDR3 protein is CASSWLAGPDTQYF. In nucleotides, the CDR3 is TGTGCCAGCAGTTGGCTAGCGGGACCTGATACGCAGTATTTT.

The chain combines TRBV9 with TRBJ2-2; 7 bases fit TRBD1. The J segment lost 7 bases and the V segment lost 0 bases, leaving 6 bases of the junction unmatched. Germline V gene data show CDR1 as SGDLS and CDR2 as YYNGEE. This CDR3 is built from 15 residues. The CDR3 here is CASSVAGQSVGELFF. The CDR3 coding sequence is TGTGCCAGCAGCGTAGCGGGACAGTCGGTCGGGGAGCTGTTTTTT.

The chain employs TRBV28 and TRBJ1-2; weak D call: TRBD1 (6 bases). The CDR3 has 13 amino acids. V dropped 6 bases and J dropped 4 bases, with 12 bases sitting between them. The V gene's germline CDR1 is MDHEN and CDR2 SYDVKM. The CDR3 sequence is CASRSQGTYGYTF. The CDR3 region has the DNA TGTGCCAGCAGATCACAGGGTACCTATGGCTACACCTTC.

The chain recombines TRBV7-9 with TRBJ2-1; 8 nucleotides line up with TRBD2. Germline trimming cut 8 bases from V and 7 bases from J; bases unmatched to any gene: 10. This CDR3 region has 14 residues. Germline-derived CDR1 and CDR2 are SEHNR and FQNEAQ (reference sequence). The CDR3 bases are TGTGCCAGCGAAGTGACTAGCGTCATAAATGAGCAGTTCTTC. It encodes CASEVTSVINEQFF.

J is TRBJ1-2 and V is TRBV29-1; 7 bases fit TRBD1. The length of the CDR3 is 15 residues. Germline trimming cut 4 bases from V and 4 bases from J; bases unmatched to any gene: 12. CDR1 SQVTM and CDR2 ANQGSEA come from the germline V gene. CDR3 nucleotide sequence: TGCAGCGTTGTTTTAAGCCAGGGACAGACCTATGGCTACACCTTC. It codes for CSVVLSQGQTYGYTF. Full variable domain (outside the CDR3, taken from reference TRBV29-1 and TRBJ1-2): SAVISQKPSRDICQRGTSLTIQCQVDSQVTMMFWYRQQPGQSLTLIATANQGSEATYESGFVIDKFPISRPNLTFSTLTVSNMSPEDSSIYLCSVVLSQGQTYGYTFGSGTRLTVV.

The rearrangement joins TRBV27 to TRBJ2-5; 9 bases line up with TRBD1. Germline V CDR1 and CDR2: MNHEY, SMNVEV (reference sequence). The CDR3 is 14 amino acids. Unmatched junction bases numbered 5, after V lost 4 bases and J lost 5 bases. This CDR3 reads CASSYRTGEETQYF. CDR3 in DNA: TGTGCCAGCAGTTATCGGACAGGGGAGGAGACCCAGTACTTC.

V gene TRBV27 combines with J gene TRBJ2-5, with TRBD1 matching over 8 bases. Germline assignment: CDR1 MNHEY and CDR2 SMNVEV (reference sequence). The V gene end was trimmed by 4 bases and the J gene end by 5 bases; junction bases not matched to a gene: 6. The CDR3 runs 14 residues. The CDR3 DNA sequence: TGTGCCAGCAGTTATCGGACAGGGAGGGAGACCCAGTACTTC. Its protein is CASSYRTGRETQYF.

Here the CDR3 reads CASTLVGGVGEQYF. CDR3 nucleotides: TGTGCCAGCACTCTCGTAGGGGGAGTAGGCGAGCAGTACTTC. The rearrangement joins TRBV6-5 to TRBJ2-7, with D possibly being TRBD1 (6 bases). The germline V gene encodes CDR1 MNHEY and CDR2 SVGAGI. With 7 bases removed from V and 6 bases from J, the gap between germline ends came to 19 bases. The CDR3 totals 14 residues.

The chain links TRBV7-9 to TRBJ2-2, with a possible D match to TRBD2 (6 bases). Between the trimmed V and J ends, which lost 2 bases and 5 bases, there was a span of 15 bases. Germline-derived CDR1 and CDR2 are SEHNR and FQNEAQ (reference sequence). This CDR3 has 16 residues. CDR3 nucleotide sequence: TGTGCCAGCAGCTTATTCCTGTGGGAGGAGACCGGGGAGCTGTTTTTT. This gives the protein CASSLFLWEETGELFF.

The table lists this clone with a count of one. The chain uses TRBV4-1 and TRBJ1-5; possible D gene TRBD1, 5 bases. Germline CDR1 MGHRA, CDR2 YSYEKL. V gave up 0 bases and J gave up 0 bases, with 12 bases separating them. This CDR3 spans 17 amino acids. The CDR3: CASSQDPTDYSNQPQHF. CDR3 DNA: TGCGCCAGCAGCCAAGATCCGACAGATTATAGCAATCAGCCCCAGCATTTT.

This clone was observed once. J is TRBJ2-1 and V is TRBV5-4; 12 nucleotides align to TRBD2. CDR1 SGHNT and CDR2 YYREEE come from the germline V gene (reference sequence). The junction had 7 bases not matched to a gene; V was cut back by 3 bases and J by 9 bases. The CDR3 is 15 amino acids. The CDR3 DNA is TGTGCCAGCAGCTCGACTAGCGGGAGAGGCGCTGAGCAGTTCTTC. It encodes CASSSTSGRGAEQFF.

In its sample, this clone was seen once. This chain connects TRBV27 to TRBJ1-5, with D tentatively TRBD1 (6 bases). The CDR3 runs to 14 residues. V was shortened by 6 bases and J by 0 bases, with 9 bases between the two germline ends. Germline-derived CDR1 and CDR2 are MNHEY and SMNVEV (reference sequence). The CDR3 nucleotides read TGTGCCAGCAGGGACAGCTATAGCAATCAGCCCCAGCATTTT. Protein: CASRDSYSNQPQHF.

The V call is TRBV19, the J call TRBJ1-2; 9 positions agree with TRBD1. The CDR3 loop spans 17 amino acids. The trim removed 2 bases at V and 1 base at J, leaving 8 bases unmatched. The V gene's germline CDR1 is LNHDA and CDR2 SQIVND (reference sequence). As DNA, the CDR3 is TGTGCCAGTAGTATACCCCGAGACAGGGGGGATAACTATGGCTACACCTTC. It encodes CASSIPRDRGDNYGYTF.

The chain joins TRBV30 to TRBJ2-1, with TRBD1 matching over 7 bases. The trim removed 0 bases at V and 5 bases at J, leaving 7 bases unmatched. This CDR3 is 15 amino acids long. The germline gives CDR1 GTSNPN, CDR2 SVGIG (reference sequence). The CDR3 loop reads CAWSVLGTEHNEQFF. DNA of the CDR3: TGTGCCTGGAGTGTACTCGGGACAGAACACAATGAGCAGTTCTTC.

This clone was picked up one time. The chain is built from TRBV27 and TRBJ2-1; TRBD2 matches at 11 bases. The V and J ends lost 5 bases and 7 bases, in that order; junction bases with no gene match: 10. CDR1 MNHEY and CDR2 SMNVEV come from the germline V gene (reference sequence). The CDR3 totals 16 residues. CDR3 coding DNA: TGTGCCAGCAGTCCATTGGCTAGCGGGGGGAAAAATGAGCAGTTCTTC. Its protein product is CASSPLASGGKNEQFF.

V and J are TRBV2 and TRBJ2-7, with D perhaps TRBD2 (5 bases). There are 14 residues in the CDR3. V was cut by 3 bases and J by 6 bases, with 15 bases left in between. Germline V gives CDR1 SNHLY, CDR2 FYNNEI. The CDR3 nucleotides are TGTGCCAGCAGTGATGGAGGTTCGTTCTTCGAGCAGTACTTC. Translating gives CASSDGGSFFEQYF.

This clone was counted a single time. The chain joins TRBV4-1 to TRBJ1-5; TRBD1 aligns across 7 bases. The CDR3 spans 15 residues. V lost 6 bases and J lost 6; bases outside the gene matches: 11. CDR1 is MGHRA and CDR2 is YSYEKL in the germline V gene. The CDR3 region is CASSPTGREGQPQHF. CDR3 bases: TGCGCCAGCAGTCCGACAGGGCGGGAGGGTCAGCCCCAGCATTTT.